The 25 T cell receptor beta chains given below trace back to one sample, sequenced in a study of T cell responses to AZD1222 COVID-19 vaccine. Libraries were prepared by immunoSEQ multiplex PCR; TCRdb keeps only in-frame clonotypes and omits some of them. The table shows some 64,000 clones, with 76% occurring only once. This specimen was peripheral blood, taken on day 0 of AZD1222 vaccination. The source is an adult in good health.

The chain uses TRBV6-2 or TRBV6-3 and TRBJ2-7; no firm D call. Germline CDR1 is MNHEY and CDR2 is SVGEGT. The CDR3 is made up of 14 amino acids. V was trimmed by 0 bases and J by 4 bases, leaving 10 bases between them. The DNA for the CDR3 is TGTGCCAGCAGTTACTCCTCGAACAGATACGAGCAGTACTTC. Its protein is CASSYSSNRYEQYF.

The genes are TRBV3-1 (or the pseudogene TRBV3-2) and TRBJ2-1; no clear D. Germline V gene sequence: CDR1 LGHDT, CDR2 YNNKEL (reference sequence). V was pared by 1 base and J by 0 bases, with 10 bases between. The CDR3 extends over 16 amino acids. This chain's CDR3 is CASSQGVASSYNEQFF. The CDR3 coding sequence is TGTGCCAGCAGCCAAGGCGTCGCGAGCTCCTACAATGAGCAGTTCTTC.

The gene calls are TRBV7-2 and TRBJ1-5; no firm D call. The germline CDR1 and CDR2 sequences are SGHTA and FQGNSA. The V gene lost 4 bases and the J gene lost 4 bases, with 8 bases spanning the gap. This CDR3 contains 13 residues. CDR3 amino acids: CASSSGPNQPQHF. Here the CDR3 DNA reads TGTGCCAGCAGCTCCGGGCCGAATCAGCCCCAGCATTTT.

The chain joins TRBV6-5 to TRBJ1-5, with a tentative D call TRBD1 (6 bases). Trimming removed 8 bases at V and 6 bases at J, with 14 bases between. The CDR3 has 13 residues. Per germline, CDR1 MNHEY and CDR2 SVGAGI. The CDR3 sequence is CASGLQGGQPQHF. The CDR3 region has the DNA TGTGCCAGCGGTCTACAGGGAGGTCAGCCCCAGCATTTT.

This clone was found a few times. This chain uses TRBV28 with TRBJ2-2, with 8 bases lining up with TRBD1. Losses at the gene ends were 5 bases for V and 5 bases for J; bases not matched to a gene: 10. The CDR3 has 16 amino acids. Germline CDR1 reads MDHEN; CDR2 reads SYDVKM. The CDR3 loop is CASSKHGTGSTGELFF. The DNA of the CDR3 is TGTGCCAGCAGTAAACACGGGACAGGCAGTACCGGGGAGCTGTTTTTT. Full variable domain (remainder filled in from reference TRBV28 and TRBJ2-2): DVKVTQSSRYLVKRTGEKVFLECVQDMDHENMFWYRQDPGLGLRLIYFSYDVKMKEKGDIPEGYSVSREKKERFSLILESASTNQTSMYLCASSKHGTGSTGELFFGEGSRLTVL.

V gene TRBV6-2 or TRBV6-3 combines with J gene TRBJ1-2; the match to TRBD1 covers 7 bases. The CDR3 extends over 14 amino acids. The germline V gene encodes CDR1 MNHEY and CDR2 SVGEGT. V dropped 6 bases and J dropped 7; count of bases not matched to a gene: 11. CDR3 in DNA: TGTGCCAGCAGCCCTCGAGGGGGCTCAAGTGGCTACACCTTC. Protein sequence: CASSPRGGSSGYTF.

A note on this clone: Other DNA sequences in the sample encode the same CDR3. This chain joins TRBV4-3 and TRBJ1-2; D unclear. CDR3 length: 14 residues. Germline-derived CDR1 and CDR2 are LGHNA and YSLEER. The V end was cut by 0 bases, the J end by 1 base, with 6 bases between. CDR3 bases: TGCGCCAGCAGCCAAGACGGGATTAACTATGGCTACACCTTC. Its protein is CASSQDGINYGYTF.

This rearrangement joins TRBV24-1 to TRBJ1-5, with D perhaps matching TRBD1 (5 bases). The V gene's germline CDR1 is KGHDR and CDR2 SFDVKD. The CDR3 is 15 residues long. The ends were cut back, 3 bases at V and 7 bases at J, with 15 bases in the middle. The CDR3: CATSDTGGYKQPQHF. The CDR3 region has the DNA TGTGCCACCAGTGATACGGGGGGGTACAAGCAGCCCCAGCATTTT.

There are a few counts of this clone. This chain connects TRBV10-3 to TRBJ2-7, with TRBD1 matching 9 bases. Germline V lookup: CDR1 ENHRY, CDR2 SYGVKD. The CDR3 consists of 12 residues. V shed 7 bases, J shed 3 bases, and the junction held 1 base outside the gene matches. This CDR3 reads CAITGQGYEQYF. DNA for the CDR3: TGTGCCATCACGGGACAGGGCTACGAGCAGTACTTC.

V is TRBV28 and J is TRBJ2-3; D remains unclear. The V and J ends lost 1 base and 4 bases respectively, with 12 bases between them. This CDR3 is 15 amino acids long. CDR1 is MDHEN, CDR2 SYDVKM, per germline. The DNA of the CDR3 is TGTGCCAGCAGTTTATACGCACGTTTGGCAGATACGCAGTATTTT. It yields the protein CASSLYARLADTQYF.

The chain combines TRBV15 with TRBJ2-5; perhaps TRBD1 as D (5 bases). V was clipped by 6 bases and J by 2 bases, with 10 bases between them. Germline-derived CDR1 and CDR2 are LNHNV and YYDKDF (reference sequence). The CDR3 is 13 residues long. The CDR3 coding sequence is TGTGCCACCAGAGGAACAGGACAAGAGACCCAGTACTTC. Translated, it gives CATRGTGQETQYF.

The CDR3, as DNA: TGTGCCAGCAGCCCAGGGGCGAGCCTTCCCGAGCAGTACTTC. The encoded protein is CASSPGASLPEQYF. J is TRBJ2-7 and V is TRBV3-1 (or the pseudogene TRBV3-2); D may be TRBD1 (6 bases). V was cut by 4 bases and J by 6 bases, with 16 bases left in between. The CDR3 totals 14 residues. Germline V lookup: CDR1 LGHDT, CDR2 YNNKEL (reference sequence).

The V gene is TRBV9, the J gene TRBJ2-1; D is unresolved. The CDR3 contains 13 residues. The V end was cut by 2 bases, the J end by 8 bases, with 11 bases between. CDR1 and CDR2 (germline): SGDLS, YYNGEE. The CDR3 loop is CASSVGVLDEQFF. The CDR3 coding sequence is TGTGCCAGCAGCGTCGGCGTTCTCGATGAGCAGTTCTTC.

This chain uses TRBV29-1 with TRBJ1-1, with D unresolved. Germline V CDR1 and CDR2: SQVTM, ANQGSEA. The CDR3 loop spans 14 amino acids. With 5 bases removed from V and 2 bases from J, the gap between germline ends came to 15 bases. The CDR3: CSVHTQRGNTEAFF. CDR3 bases: TGCAGCGTTCACACCCAGCGGGGAAACACTGAAGCTTTCTTT.

The chain carries TRBV11-2 and TRBJ2-1; weak D call: TRBD2 (6 bases). The CDR3 consists of 15 residues. V lost 5 bases and J 0 bases, leaving 11 bases between the germline ends. Germline lookup yields CDR1 SGHAT and CDR2 FQNNGV. CDR3 in DNA: TGTGCCAGCAGCCCCCCGGGGGTCTCCTACAATGAGCAGTTCTTC. It codes for CASSPPGVSYNEQFF.

CDR3 in DNA: TGTGCCACCAGCGACCGGGGGGCTGATAGCACAGATACGCAGTATTTT. Translating it yields CATSDRGADSTDTQYF. The chain links TRBV24-1 to TRBJ2-3, with D perhaps TRBD2 (7 bases). This CDR3 is built from 16 residues. Looked up from germline, CDR1 is KGHDR and CDR2 is SFDVKD. Trimming pared 7 bases from V and 0 bases from J, leaving 16 bases between.

CDR3 residues: CSGLAQGETNTGELFF. The CDR3 bases are TGCAGCGGCTTGGCTCAGGGAGAAACGAACACCGGGGAGCTGTTTTTT. The chain uses TRBV29-1 and TRBJ2-2; perhaps D is TRBD1 or TRBD2 (5 bases each). The V gene lost 7 bases and the J gene lost 0 bases, with 18 bases spanning the gap. The CDR3 runs to 16 residues. Per the germline V gene, CDR1 is SQVTM and CDR2 is ANQGSEA.

The gene calls are TRBV9 and TRBJ1-3; D not resolved. The germline V and J ends were trimmed by 0 bases and 1 base, with 5 bases remaining between them. The CDR3 runs to 14 residues. CDR1 and CDR2 from the germline V gene are SGDLS and YYNGEE. The chain's CDR3 is CASSVGESGNTIYF. As DNA, the CDR3 is TGTGCCAGCAGCGTAGGGGAGTCTGGAAACACCATATATTTT.

This chain uses TRBV19 with TRBJ1-4; D is ambiguous. V gave up 3 bases and J gave up 0 bases, with 8 bases separating them. Looked up from germline, CDR1 is LNHDA and CDR2 is SQIVND (reference sequence). The CDR3 spans 15 residues. CDR3 nucleotides: TGTGCCAGTAGTATGGGATTCTCAACTAATGAAAAACTGTTTTTT. The encoded protein is CASSMGFSTNEKLFF.

This clone was counted only a few times. The rearrangement uses TRBV5-1 and TRBJ1-6; tentatively, D is TRBD1 (5 bases). V lost 0 bases and J lost 9, with 19 bases in between. This CDR3 region has 17 residues. Per the germline V gene, CDR1 is SGHRS and CDR2 is YFSETQ. The CDR3 is CASSLGRQPSKSSPLHF. Here the CDR3 DNA reads TGCGCCAGCAGCTTGGGGAGACAGCCATCAAAGTCTTCACCCCTCCACTTT.

This sequence joins TRBV19 and TRBJ2-3; 10 bases line up with TRBD2. CDR1 and CDR2 (germline): LNHDA, SQIVND (reference sequence). V lost 3 bases, J lost 7 bases, and 10 bases stayed unmatched. CDR3 length: 16 residues. The CDR3 reads CASSMLSSGGANTQYF. The CDR3 bases are TGTGCCAGTAGTATGTTGTCCAGCGGGGGGGCGAATACGCAGTATTTT. The complete variable domain, with remaining parts taken from reference TRBV19 and TRBJ2-3, reads DGGITQSPKYLFRKEGQNVTLSCEQNLNHDAMYWYRQDPGQGLRLIYYSQIVNDFQKGDIAEGYSVSREKKESFPLTVTSAQKNPTAFYLCASSMLSSGGANTQYFGPGTRLTVL.

This clone was found once. CDR3 amino acids: CASSGGSGGEQYF. The DNA of the CDR3 is TGCGCCAGCAGTGGGGGTTCCGGGGGCGAGCAGTACTTC. V and J are TRBV10-1 and TRBJ2-7, with D perhaps TRBD2 (6 bases). Germline lookup yields CDR1 WNHNN and CDR2 SYGVQD (reference sequence). V lost 4 bases, J lost 6 bases, and 13 bases lay in between. CDR3 length: 13 amino acids.

V and J are TRBV28 and TRBJ2-7; D gene uncertain. The CDR3 covers 13 residues. CDR1 and CDR2 (germline): MDHEN, SYDVKM. V was clipped by 2 bases and J by 3 bases, with 8 bases between them. The CDR3 loop reads CASSLVAGYEQYF. The CDR3 region has the DNA TGTGCCAGCAGTTTAGTGGCAGGCTACGAGCAGTACTTC.

This clone was picked up a small number of times. The chain recombines TRBV30 with TRBJ2-7; D gene uncertain. Germline V CDR1 and CDR2: GTSNPN, SVGIG (reference sequence). Trimming removed 0 bases at V and 2 bases at J, with 2 bases between. The CDR3 runs 11 residues. The CDR3 coding sequence is TGTGCCTGGAGTGTCACCTACGAGCAGTACTTC. Translating it yields CAWSVTYEQYF.

The chain has TRBV7-9 and TRBJ2-5, with D tentatively TRBD2 (7 bases). The CDR3 loop spans 15 amino acids. Looked up from germline, CDR1 is SEHNR and CDR2 is FQNEAQ (reference sequence). Trimming shortened V by 6 bases and J by 2 bases, and 16 bases separated the two germline ends. CDR3 DNA: TGTGCCAGCAGTAGGGCGGGGGCGGCTCAAGAGACCCAGTACTTC. It encodes CASSRAGAAQETQYF.